This T cell receptor (beta chain) was identified during a study of T cells in localized non-small cell lung cancer. Findings and limits, study-wide: Clonality peaked in uninvolved adjacent lung rather than tumor. Among the top 100 tumor clones, a median around 62 appeared in adjacent lung.

Assay: immunoSEQ multiplex PCR; the TCRdb copy retains only in-frame clones and omits some. Among roughly 20,000 clones, approximately 84% were seen once, and the ten largest hold about 2.6%. In germline, CDR1 is SEHNR, CDR2 FQNEAQ (reference sequence). CDR3 length: 17 amino acids. Trimming removed 4 bases at V and 0 bases at J, with 13 bases between. About this clone itself: Its antigen is currently unknown.

Sequencing was performed on peripheral blood, taken before any cancer treatment. The receptor comes from a man aged 40-75 years with stage I lung adenocarcinoma. The chain links TRBV7-9 to TRBJ1-6, with D hard to call. Here the CDR3 DNA reads TGTGCCAGCAGCTGGGGAGACCTGCGCTCCTATAATTCACCCCTCCACTTT. The encoded protein is CASSWGDLRSYNSPLHF.